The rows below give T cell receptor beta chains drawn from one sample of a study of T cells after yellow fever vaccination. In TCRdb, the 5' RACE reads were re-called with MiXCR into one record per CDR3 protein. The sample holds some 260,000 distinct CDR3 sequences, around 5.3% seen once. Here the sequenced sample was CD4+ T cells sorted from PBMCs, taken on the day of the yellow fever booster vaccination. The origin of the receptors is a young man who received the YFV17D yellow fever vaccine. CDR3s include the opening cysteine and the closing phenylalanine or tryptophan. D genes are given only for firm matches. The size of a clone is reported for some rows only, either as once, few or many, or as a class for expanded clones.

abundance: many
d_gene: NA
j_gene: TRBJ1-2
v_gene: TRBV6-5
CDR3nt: TGTGCCAGCAGTTACTCCCTAACAAGGGGCGCTCACTATGGCTACACCTTC
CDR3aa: CASSYSLTRGAHYGYTF

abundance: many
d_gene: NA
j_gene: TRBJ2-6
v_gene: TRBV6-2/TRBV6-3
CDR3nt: TGTGCCAGCAGTTACTTAGGGCCGAGCTCTGGGGCCAACGTCCTGACTTTC
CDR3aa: CASSYLGPSSGANVLTF

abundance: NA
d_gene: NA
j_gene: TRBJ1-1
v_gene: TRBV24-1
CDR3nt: TGTGCCACCAGACAGGGAAACACTGAAGCTTTCTTT
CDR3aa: CATRQGNTEAFF

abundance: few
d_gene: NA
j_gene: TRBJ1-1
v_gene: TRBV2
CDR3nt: TGTGCCAGCAGAGCTAATGGGGCTGAAGCTTTCTTT
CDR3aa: CASRANGAEAFF

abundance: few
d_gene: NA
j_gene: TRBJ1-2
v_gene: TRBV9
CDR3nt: TGTGCCAGCAGCGTAGGGTACCCACCCTTAGCTAACTATGGCTACACCTTC
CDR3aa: CASSVGYPPLANYGYTF

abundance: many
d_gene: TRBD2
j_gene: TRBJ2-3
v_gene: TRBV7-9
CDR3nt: TGTGCCAGCAGTCCGCCGGGACTAGCGGGGACAGATACGCAGTATTTT
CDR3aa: CASSPPGLAGTDTQYF

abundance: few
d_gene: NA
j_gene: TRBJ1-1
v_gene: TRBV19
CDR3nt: TGTGCCAGTAGTCCCCCGGGGACCCGGGTTGGGACTGAAGCTTTCTTT
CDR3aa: CASSPPGTRVGTEAFF

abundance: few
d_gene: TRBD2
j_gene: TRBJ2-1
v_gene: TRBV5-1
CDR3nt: TGCGCCAGCAGCTTAGAGCGGGGTAACAATGAGCAGTTCTTC
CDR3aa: CASSLERGNNEQFF

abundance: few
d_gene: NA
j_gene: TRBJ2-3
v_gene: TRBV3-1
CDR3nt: TGTGCCAGCAGCCGCGCCTCGGTGTCAGATACGCAGTATTTT
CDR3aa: CASSRASVSDTQYF

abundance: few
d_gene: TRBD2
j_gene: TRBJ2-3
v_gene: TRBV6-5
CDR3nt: TGTGCCAGCAGGACTAGCGGATACACAGATACGCAGTATTTT
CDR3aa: CASRTSGYTDTQYF

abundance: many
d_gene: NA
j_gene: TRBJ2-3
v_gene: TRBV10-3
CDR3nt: TGTGCCATCAAGGGCACCCAAGGAGATACGCAGTATTTT
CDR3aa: CAIKGTQGDTQYF

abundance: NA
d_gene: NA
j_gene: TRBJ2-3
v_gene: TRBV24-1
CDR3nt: TGTGCCACCAGTGTCGGGTCAGAGCTCACAGATACGCAGTATTTT
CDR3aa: CATSVGSELTDTQYF

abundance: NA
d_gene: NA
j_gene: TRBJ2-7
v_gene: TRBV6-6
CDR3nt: TGTGCCAGCAACTTAGGGGCGGGTTTCACCTACGAGCAGTACTTC
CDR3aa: CASNLGAGFTYEQYF

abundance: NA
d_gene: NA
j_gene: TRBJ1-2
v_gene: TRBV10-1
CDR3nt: TGCGCCAGCAGTGATCAGTTAGCTAACTATGGCTACACCTTC
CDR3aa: CASSDQLANYGYTF

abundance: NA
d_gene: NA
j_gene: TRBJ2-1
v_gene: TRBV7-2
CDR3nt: TGTGCCAGCAGCTTTTCGACGGGTGAGCAGTTCTTC
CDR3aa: CASSFSTGEQFF

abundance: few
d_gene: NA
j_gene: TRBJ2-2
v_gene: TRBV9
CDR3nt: TGTGCCAGCAGCGTAGCCTCGGCTACGAACACCGGGGAGCTGTTTTTT
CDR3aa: CASSVASATNTGELFF

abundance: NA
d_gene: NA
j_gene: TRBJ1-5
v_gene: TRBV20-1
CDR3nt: TGCAGTGCTGGGGGGGGGAACAATCAGCCCCAGCATTTT
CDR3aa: CSAGGGNNQPQHF

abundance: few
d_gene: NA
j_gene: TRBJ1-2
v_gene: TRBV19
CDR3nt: TGTGCCAGTAGTATAGGGCACGGCTATGGCTACACCTTC
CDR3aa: CASSIGHGYGYTF